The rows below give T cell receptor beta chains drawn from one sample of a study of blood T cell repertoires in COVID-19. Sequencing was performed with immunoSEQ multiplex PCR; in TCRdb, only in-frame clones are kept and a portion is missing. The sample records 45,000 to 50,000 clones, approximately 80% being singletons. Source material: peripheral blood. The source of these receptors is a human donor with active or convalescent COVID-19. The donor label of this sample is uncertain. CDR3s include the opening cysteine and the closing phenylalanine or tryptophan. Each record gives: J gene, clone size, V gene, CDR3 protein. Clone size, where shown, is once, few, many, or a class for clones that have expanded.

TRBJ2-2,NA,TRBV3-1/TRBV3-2,CASYRQESNTGELFF
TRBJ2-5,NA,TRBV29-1,CSVYSDGGETQYF
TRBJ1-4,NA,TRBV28,CASRQQGAGEKLFF
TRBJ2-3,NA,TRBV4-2,CASSQDDRTSATDTQYF
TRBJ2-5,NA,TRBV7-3,CASSLNGGEGRETQYF
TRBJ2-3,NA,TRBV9,CASSPGGGRDTQYF
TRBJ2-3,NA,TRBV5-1,CASSLLATETDTQYF
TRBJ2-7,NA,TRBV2,CASSEMGTREYF
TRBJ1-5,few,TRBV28,CASSLVGEPQHF
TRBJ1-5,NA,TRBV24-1,CATSTLNAREPQHF
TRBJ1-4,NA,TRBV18,CASSPGATNEKLFF
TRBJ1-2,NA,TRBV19,CASSINRGDGGYTF
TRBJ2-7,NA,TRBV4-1,CASSQDREQYF
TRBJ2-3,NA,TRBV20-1,CSAEADTQYF
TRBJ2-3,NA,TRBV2,CASSVGQGAADTQYF
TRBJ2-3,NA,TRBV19,CASSTGPGTQYF
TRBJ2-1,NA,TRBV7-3,CASSLHGSIYEQFF
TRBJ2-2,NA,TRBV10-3,CAISESSGRSRTGELFF
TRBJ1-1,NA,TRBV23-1,CASSQSEGKNTEAFF
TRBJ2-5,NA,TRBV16,CASSQSLPPSGKKTQYF
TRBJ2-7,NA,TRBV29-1,CSVDGRSGTSGIEQYF
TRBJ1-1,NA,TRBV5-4,CASSVPGQGTEAFF
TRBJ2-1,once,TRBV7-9,CASSLASGRAPYNEQFF
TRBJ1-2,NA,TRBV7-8,CASSLVRGYGYTF
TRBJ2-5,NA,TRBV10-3,CAISPGLAGGETQYF
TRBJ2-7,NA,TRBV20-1,CSASTSGAYEQYF
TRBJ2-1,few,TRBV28,CASSPPAGAFVNEQFF
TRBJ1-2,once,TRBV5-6,CASSEGGNYGYTF
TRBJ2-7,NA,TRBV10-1,CASSESQAKGEQYF
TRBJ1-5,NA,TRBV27,CASSLWQGSQPQHF
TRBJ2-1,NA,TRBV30,CAWKRPGSYNEQFF
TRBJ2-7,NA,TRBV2,CASNFFRDSYEQYF
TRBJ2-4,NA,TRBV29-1,CSVLDKGKNIQYF
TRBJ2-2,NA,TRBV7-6,CASSLRPSGQGVIGVSGELFF
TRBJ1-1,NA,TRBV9,CASSVDFRGEAFF
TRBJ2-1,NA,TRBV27,CASSWPGGNEQFF
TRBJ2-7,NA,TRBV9,CASSPGRDEQYF
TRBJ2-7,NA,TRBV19,CASSRLAGSVEQYF